This T cell receptor beta chain was retrieved from a study of blood T cell repertoires in COVID-19 (dated by TCRdb to between 2020 and 2021). Regarding the complete study: Collaborator samples came from the United States, Italy and Spain and covered acute and convalescent phases of COVID-19. The prospective study material was composed of cDNA or gDNA derived from T cells, B-cell-depleted T cells, or PBMCs. Subjects who had been exposed to COVID-19, were actively infected with it, or had recovered from it provided the deeply sampled blood TCRbeta repertoires that made up the dataset. The repertoires were released in a freely available public database meant as a resource for research on the immune response to SARS-CoV-2. Samples came from the ongoing ImmuneRACE study (first 160 participants) plus 1,254 subjects from 6 global collaborators. A de-identified subject ID, COVID-19 status, age in years and sex were almost always included in the sample metadata. Where available, HLA class I and class II types were taken from metadata supplied by the sample provider and were not determined by assay-based typing. Study-level results and caveats: The amount of clinical and demographic metadata varied by source and participant and was provided uncurated.

Turning to this clone: This clone's antigen is unknown. No base qualities exist here, and no much larger clone lies one base off it.

TCRbeta CDR3 regions were amplified from genomic DNA using the immunoSEQ Assay, a bias-controlled multiplex PCR. The paper's processing steps were these. The number of nucleated cells in each sample was estimated by amplification of reference gene primers within the assay. Sequence reads were collapsed and filtered to measure the absolute abundance of every unique TCRbeta CDR3 rearrangement. For each sample, productive Simpson clonality was calculated as the square root of Simpson's diversity index over productive rearrangements. TCRdb stores this immuneACCESS table with in-frame sequences only. Part of the clones is absent; in the studies checked, under half of the shortfall reflects unresolved V genes, and no reason is known for the rest. The V and J calls and clone size are taken from that table; D and trimming were inferred from the DNA. Present in this sample are over 300,000 clones, approximately 85% of which were seen just once. 2.2% of the sample is in the top ten clones.

Participants in the prospective study were aged roughly 18 to 100 years, lived in some 24 United States geographic areas, and enrolled through a virtual design. Cohort assignment in the prospective study relied on participant-reported clinical history from a screening survey and a study questionnaire. Recovered participants in ImmuneRACE Cohort 3 were defined by two consecutive negative NP/OP PCR tests, clearance by a healthcare professional, or resolution of symptoms. Each participant in the prospective study had whole blood, serum and a nasopharyngeal or oropharyngeal swab collected by mobile phlebotomists. Additional blood draws and questionnaires over an approximately two-month period could optionally be provided by prospective study participants. Before DNA extraction, blood samples from the prospective study were shipped at room temperature or frozen. The CDR3 runs 16 residues from the cysteine to the phenylalanine. Only the CDR3 DNA is retained, 48 bases long and in frame from the first base. The germline V gene encodes CDR1 SNHLY and CDR2 FYNNEI. The germline ends are 11 bases apart after V is trimmed by 0 bases and J by 0 bases.

The clonotype was recovered from a man younger than 40 who had recovered from COVID-19. The sequenced material came from PBMCs or T cells enriched from blood (not recorded which). Recombination joined TRBV2 with TRBJ1-1; a confident D gene designation cannot be given. The CDR3 loop reads CASSEAGSLMNTEAFF. The base sequence is TGTGCCAGCAGTGAAGCGGGCTCTCTTATGAACACTGAAGCTTTCTTT.